The T cell receptor (beta chain) described here comes from a study of OX40 agonist ivuxolimab in advanced cancers. Study details: Three patients showed partial responses: one hepatocellular carcinoma and two cutaneous melanoma cases.

About this clone itself: Antigen unknown.

The study, taken as a whole, reports: Average numbers of expanded clones were greater in CD8+ T cells than in CD4+.

Germline CDR1 MDHEN, CDR2 SYDVKM. The V end was cut by 2 bases, the J end by 3 bases, with 16 bases between. There are 16 residues in the CDR3. Assay: immunoSEQ multiplex PCR; the TCRdb copy retains only in-frame clones and omits some. The sample has tens of thousands of clones, more than 85% seen once. The specimen comprised CD4+ or CD8+ T cells sorted from blood, sampled in a trial of the OX40 agonist ivuxolimab. This clonotype was obtained from an adult with an advanced solid tumor such as melanoma, head and neck, liver or kidney cancer. This chain joins TRBV28 and TRBJ2-5; weak D call: TRBD2 (6 bases). The CDR3, as DNA: TGTGCCAGCAGTTTACCTCCTAGCGCCGGGAAAGAGACCCAGTACTTC. This translates into CASSLPPSAGKETQYF.